The table lists the clone carrying this T cell receptor beta chain with a few counts. Its antigen is as yet unknown. V was cut by 1 base and J by 2 bases, with 4 bases left in between. Germline CDR1 reads SQVTM; CDR2 reads ANQGSEA. The CDR3 totals 12 residues. The data are from a study of regulatory T cells in long-lasting Graves disease. In building TCR beta libraries, iRepertoire HTBI primers were used together with Arm-PCR of CDR3 regions. In the study's own analysis: Samples collectively showed approximately 62 TRBV and approximately 14 TRBJ segments. TCRdb passed the multiplex PCR reads through MiXCR, listing each CDR3 protein once. It is TCRdb's table, rather than the study itself, that gives the V and J calls and clone size. The sample shows approximately 400,000 distinct CDR3 sequences, 15% of them seen only once. This sample's time point: newly diagnosed GD, antithyroid drugs for less than 3 months. Scientists built the TCR library using RNA that was extracted from PBMCs.

Broader study findings: Accuracy was possibly reduced by small sample size.

These data were also filed under a second study, of T cells in Graves' hyperthyroidism and ophthalmopathy. That source adds: Each diagnosis was grounded in clinical symptoms, serum thyroxine and TRAb, thyroid ultrasound, and orbital computed tomography.

Here the sequenced sample was peripheral blood mononuclear cells (PBMCs), taken at new diagnosis, from a patient treated with antithyroid drugs. The chain combines TRBV29-1 with TRBJ2-3; no clear D. The receptor comes from a woman in her thirties or forties with Graves disease. The CDR3, as DNA: TGCAGCGTTGAAGTGAACACAGATACGCAGTATTTT. Amino acid sequence: CSVEVNTDTQYF.